The 7 T cell receptor beta chains given below trace back to one sample, sequenced in a study of blood T cell repertoires in COVID-19. Generated by immunoSEQ multiplex PCR, the TCRdb table keeps only in-frame clones and is missing some. The table includes tens of thousands of clones, approximately 77% detected once. What was sequenced was peripheral blood. All receptors come from a woman aged 65 to 85 with COVID-19, enrolled during active disease.

About this clone: The junction does not match germline at one end; this may be a read error. This rearrangement joins TRBV6-1 to TRBJ2-1, with a possible D match to TRBD2 (6 bases). This CDR3 spans 11 amino acids. Germline-derived CDR1 and CDR2 are MNHNS and SASEGT. CDR3 residues: CASSEGRWQFF. The CDR3 coding sequence is TGTGCCAGCAGCGAAGGGAGGTGGCAGTTCTTC.

The V gene is TRBV6-5, the J gene TRBJ1-2; 10 bases align to TRBD1. Looked up from germline, CDR1 is MNHEY and CDR2 is SVGAGI. V lost 2 bases, J lost 2 bases, and 5 bases stayed unmatched. The CDR3 loop spans 16 amino acids. The CDR3 reads CASSYVRTGGNYGYTF. Written as DNA, the CDR3 is TGTGCCAGCAGTTACGTCAGGACAGGGGGGAACTATGGCTACACCTTC.

V usage is TRBV5-6 and J usage is TRBJ1-4; perhaps TRBD1 as D (6 bases). CDR1 and CDR2 from the germline V gene are SGHDT and YYEEEE. The CDR3 has 14 residues. V lost 1 base to trimming and J lost 6 bases, with 10 bases between them. The CDR3 bases are TGTGCCAGCAGCTTGAGGGACATGGATGAAAAACTGTTTTTT. Protein sequence: CASSLRDMDEKLFF.

The chain carries TRBV7-2 and TRBJ1-4; 7 bases match TRBD1. The CDR3 contains 15 residues. J lost 4 bases, V lost 4 bases, and 6 bases had no gene match. Per germline, CDR1 SGHTA and CDR2 FQGNSA. CDR3 region: CASSSGGGINEKLFF. The CDR3 region has the DNA TGTGCCAGCAGCTCGGGAGGGGGCATTAATGAAAAACTGTTTTTT.

The chain combines TRBV5-8 with TRBJ2-5; no firm D call. The V and J ends lost 0 bases and 13 bases respectively, with 13 bases between them. Germline loops: CDR1 SGHTS, CDR2 YDEGEE. This CDR3 comprises 12 residues. This CDR3 is CASSLDLGRRYF. The CDR3 region has the DNA TGTGCCAGCAGCTTGGACCTTGGGCGAAGGTACTTC. The full variable domain, rest sourced from reference TRBV5-8 and TRBJ2-5, is EAGVTQSPTHLIKTRGQQATLRCSPISGHTSVYWYQQALGLGLQFLLWYDEGEERNRGNFPPRFSGRQFPNYSSELNVNALELEDSALYLCASSLDLGRRYFGPGTRLLVL.

The chain couples TRBV24-1 to TRBJ2-2, with 8 positions matching TRBD1. With 7 bases clipped from V and 4 bases from J, the junction kept 13 bases outside the gene matches. The CDR3 consists of 17 residues. CDR1 is KGHDR and CDR2 is SFDVKD in the germline V gene. This CDR3 is CATRSYRDRTFTGELFF. The CDR3 coding sequence is TGTGCCACCAGGTCATACCGGGACAGGACTTTCACCGGGGAGCTGTTTTTT.

This clone was recorded many times. V usage is TRBV3-1 (or the pseudogene TRBV3-2) and J usage is TRBJ2-2, with D possibly being TRBD2 (6 bases). The V gene lost 0 bases and the J gene lost 7 bases, with 9 bases spanning the gap. Germline-derived CDR1 and CDR2 are LGHDT and YNNKEL (reference sequence). The CDR3 runs to 14 residues. CDR3 protein: CASSQDRGIGELFF. As DNA, the CDR3 is TGTGCCAGCAGCCAAGACCGGGGGATCGGGGAGCTGTTTTTT.